This entry lists 8 T cell receptor beta chains sequenced from one sample in a study of regulatory T cells in long-lasting Graves disease. Through Arm-PCR of CDR3 regions and iRepertoire HTBI primers, TCR beta libraries were built. TCRdb used MiXCR to reprocess the multiplex PCR reads, holding one entry per CDR3 protein. The profile shows over 500,000 distinct CDR3 sequences, roughly 16% of them singletons. Time point here: newly diagnosed GD, antithyroid drugs for less than 3 months. Scientists built the TCR library using RNA that was extracted from PBMCs. Separately, the same data were catalogued under a study of T cells in Graves' hyperthyroidism and ophthalmopathy.

The source was peripheral blood mononuclear cells (PBMCs), collected at new diagnosis, from a patient treated with antithyroid drugs. The receptors derive from a man aged 18 to 30 with Graves disease.

This chain connects TRBV29-1 to TRBJ1-1; tentative D call: TRBD1 (5 bases). CDR1 and CDR2 (germline): SQVTM, ANQGSEA. Trimming left V 4 bases short and J 6 bases short, with 15 bases between. This CDR3 region has 13 residues. Here the CDR3 reads CSVGKQATSEAFF. The DNA of the CDR3 is TGCAGCGTTGGTAAACAGGCGACGTCTGAAGCTTTCTTT.

The chain combines TRBV27 with TRBJ1-1, with 7 bases fitting TRBD1. V was pared by 3 bases and J by 6 bases, with 7 bases of the junction left unmatched. The CDR3 is made up of 14 amino acids. Germline assignment: CDR1 MNHEY and CDR2 SMNVEV (reference sequence). The CDR3 coding sequence is TGTGCCAGCAGTTTTCAACAGGGGATGGCTGAAGCTTTCTTT. Amino acid sequence: CASSFQQGMAEAFF.

This clonotype was counted at least ten times. The chain uses TRBV7-3 and TRBJ2-7; either TRBD1 or TRBD2 may fit D (5 bases each). Trimming pared 0 bases from V and 6 bases from J, leaving 9 bases between. Germline V gene data show CDR1 as SGHTA and CDR2 as FQGTGA. The CDR3 loop spans 13 amino acids. CDR3 bases: TGTGCCAGCAGCTTAACGGGACGCAGCGAGCAGTACTTC. Its protein product is CASSLTGRSEQYF.

This clonotype was recorded once. A much larger clone is a single base away; this may be a read error. Since the CDR3 does not end with the conserved phenylalanine or tryptophan, this likely comes from a read error. The chain joins TRBV12-3 or TRBV12-4 to TRBJ1-1; 8 nucleotides match TRBD1. This CDR3 contains 12 residues. V lost 6 bases and J lost 11; bases outside the gene matches: 8. This chain's CDR3 is CASSPTGALAFS. CDR3 nucleotide sequence: TGTGCCAGCAGCCCGACAGGGGCGCTGGCTTTCTCT.

The chain carries TRBV6-8 and TRBJ1-3, with D possibly being TRBD1 (6 bases). Germline V gives CDR1 MNHGY, CDR2 SAAAGT. Trimming cost V 7 bases and J 0 bases, with 10 bases left between them. This CDR3 comprises 14 residues. The CDR3 region is CASTDRNSGNTIYF. CDR3 bases: TGTGCCAGCACCGACAGGAACTCTGGAAACACCATATATTTT.

This clonotype was observed at least ten times. The chain couples TRBV29-1 to TRBJ2-2; possibly TRBD1 for D (8 bases). Germline V gives CDR1 SQVTM, CDR2 ANQGSEA. CDR3 length: 16 residues. V was pared by 7 bases and J by 4 bases, with 22 bases between. The CDR3 coding sequence is TGCAGCGCTACCGGGGGGCAGGGGGCATTCACCGGGGAGCTGTTTTTT. Amino acids: CSATGGQGAFTGELFF.

This clonotype occurred many times. The V call is TRBV7-9, the J call TRBJ2-7; D gene ambiguous. The CDR3 is made up of 12 amino acids. Germline-derived CDR1 and CDR2 are SEHNR and FQNEAQ (reference sequence). V was pared by 4 bases and J by 5 bases, with 9 bases between. This CDR3 reads CASSSERNEQYF. In DNA, the CDR3 is TGTGCCAGCAGCTCAGAGCGTAACGAGCAGTACTTC.

At least ten counts were recorded for this clonotype. This chain joins TRBV28 and TRBJ2-5, with D possibly being TRBD2 (6 bases). Germline V gives CDR1 MDHEN, CDR2 SYDVKM. The CDR3 loop spans 13 amino acids. With 6 bases removed from V and 0 bases from J, the gap between germline ends came to 8 bases. CDR3 protein: CASSRTNQETQYF. CDR3 bases: TGTGCCAGCAGCAGGACTAACCAAGAGACCCAGTACTTC.